This T cell receptor (beta chain) appears in the sequencing data of a study of cytomegalovirus exposure and HLA in healthy donors. The study, taken as a whole, reports: In a later analysis, donors in an Asian-associated ancestry cluster reportedly had fewer N-insertions in productive TCRs than the cohort mean. Differences between HLA loci emerged in a later analysis of TCR association rates, with DRB1 most and HLA-C fewest. The only immune exposure information that was available was CMV serostatus.

Researchers ran the PCR with 60 Vbeta and 13 Jbeta primers. The assay was immunoSEQ multiplex PCR, and TCRdb's table has in-frame clones only and misses some. The sample consists of roughly 110,000 clones, more than 65% of them appearing once. CDR1 and CDR2 from the germline V gene are LNHDA and SQIVND (reference sequence). Trimming took 5 bases from V and 8 from J; bases not matched to a gene: 20. The length of the CDR3 is 18 residues. Regarding this clone: The antigen is undetermined.

The clonotype originates from a male donor in good health and CMV-seronegative. The chain employs TRBV19 and TRBJ1-5; 8 positions agree with TRBD1. Material for sequencing was PBMCs. The CDR3 sequence: CASSGEWFGQGQSEPQHF. In DNA form, the CDR3 reads TGTGCCAGTAGTGGAGAATGGTTCGGACAGGGACAGAGTGAGCCCCAGCATTTT.